This passage covers 29 T cell receptor beta chains from one sample sequenced in a study of T cell changes during pregnancy in multiple sclerosis. This table comes from immunoSEQ multiplex PCR, and its TCRdb copy is limited to in-frame clones, with some not included. Of around 32,000 clones listed, about nine tenths were seen once; the top ten hold 7.9%. Sequenced material: CD8+ T cells from peripheral blood mononuclear cells, taken before pregnancy. These receptors came from a female donor with multiple sclerosis, enrolled in a pregnancy study.

The rearrangement uses TRBV29-1 and TRBJ2-1; D might be TRBD1 (5 bases). Germline lookup yields CDR1 SQVTM and CDR2 ANQGSEA. The germline V and J ends were trimmed by 2 bases and 2 bases, with 13 bases remaining between them. The CDR3 runs 15 residues. As DNA, the CDR3 is TGCAGCGTTGAACGGCTCGACAGACCCTACAATGAGCAGTTCTTC. It translates to CSVERLDRPYNEQFF.

The V gene is TRBV27, the J gene TRBJ1-2; tentatively, D is TRBD1 (5 bases). Trimming shortened V by 2 bases and J by 4 bases, and 11 bases separated the two germline ends. Germline assignment: CDR1 MNHEY and CDR2 SMNVEV (reference sequence). This CDR3 spans 14 amino acids. The chain's CDR3 is CASSLAWGGYGYTF. CDR3 coding DNA: TGTGCCAGCAGTTTAGCCTGGGGGGGCTATGGCTACACCTTC.

The chain combines TRBV28 with TRBJ2-2; TRBD1 aligns across 11 bases. Unmatched junction bases numbered 8, after V lost 6 bases and J lost 2 bases. The CDR3 has 17 amino acids. Germline loops: CDR1 MDHEN, CDR2 SYDVKM. DNA for the CDR3: TGTGCCAGCAGGTCCGGACAGGGGGCTTTTAACACCGGGGAGCTGTTTTTT. Its protein is CASRSGQGAFNTGELFF.

This chain joins TRBV5-6 and TRBJ1-5; the D is unclear. The CDR3 consists of 14 residues. Per germline, CDR1 SGHDT and CDR2 YYEEEE. Trimming removed 1 base at V and 0 bases at J, with 5 bases between. CDR3 protein: CASSLSYSNQPQHF. In DNA, the CDR3 is TGTGCCAGCAGCTTGAGCTATAGCAATCAGCCCCAGCATTTT.

CDR3 nucleotides: TGTGCCAGCAGCGTAACTAGCGGGGGTTACGAGCAGTACTTC. Translating it yields CASSVTSGGYEQYF. This chain uses TRBV9 with TRBJ2-7, with TRBD2 matching 11 bases. CDR1 is SGDLS, CDR2 YYNGEE, per germline. The CDR3 length is 14 residues. J was trimmed by 4 bases and V by 1 base; bases with no gene match: 1.

The rearrangement uses TRBV11-3 and TRBJ2-2; 10 bases agree with TRBD2. CDR1 is SGHNT, CDR2 YENEEA, per germline. Unmatched junction bases numbered 18, after V lost 4 bases and J lost 7 bases. This CDR3 is 19 amino acids long. The CDR3 DNA sequence: TGTGCCAGCAGCTCTAACCCCTCCGAGCTAGCGGGAGCGGTCGGGGAGCTGTTTTTT. Its protein is CASSSNPSELAGAVGELFF.

The chain is built from TRBV5-1 and TRBJ1-1; no definite D call. Germline lookup yields CDR1 SGHRS and CDR2 YFSETQ. V lost 2 bases, J lost 10 bases, and 9 bases lay in between. CDR3 length: 11 amino acids. The CDR3 protein is CASSFGTGAFF. CDR3 coding DNA: TGCGCCAGCAGCTTCGGTACGGGAGCTTTCTTT.

The rearrangement joins TRBV9 to TRBJ1-1; D possibly corresponds to TRBD1 (6 bases). The CDR3 loop spans 17 amino acids. Per the germline V gene, CDR1 is SGDLS and CDR2 is YYNGEE. The V and J ends lost 6 bases and 2 bases respectively, with 23 bases between them. CDR3 sequence: CASTPGGGREGNTEAFF. The CDR3 nucleotides read TGTGCCAGCACCCCAGGTGGGGGGCGGGAGGGAAACACTGAAGCTTTCTTT. The whole variable domain, filled in from reference TRBV9 and TRBJ1-1, reads DSGVTQTPKHLITATGQRVTLRCSPRSGDLSVYWYQQSLDQGLQFLIQYYNGEERAKGNILERFSAQQFPDLHSELNLSSLELGDSALYFCASTPGGGREGNTEAFFGQGTRLTVV.

This clone was detected only once. V and J are TRBV19 and TRBJ1-3; D unclear. V lost 3 bases and J 2 bases, leaving 11 bases between the germline ends. This CDR3 contains 15 residues. CDR1 is LNHDA, CDR2 SQIVND, per germline (reference sequence). This chain's CDR3 is CASSMRVKTGNTIYF. The CDR3 DNA follows: TGTGCCAGTAGTATGCGGGTTAAGACTGGAAACACCATATATTTT.

The chain employs TRBV7-6 and TRBJ2-1, with D uncertain. Germline values: CDR1 SGHVS, CDR2 FNYEAQ. The CDR3 has 15 amino acids. Trimming stripped 1 base from V and 1 base from J, with 8 bases between. Here the CDR3 reads CASSLVADSYNEQFF. Written as DNA, the CDR3 is TGTGCCAGCAGCTTAGTAGCTGATTCCTACAATGAGCAGTTCTTC. Using reference TRBV7-6 and TRBJ2-1 for the parts outside the CDR3, the full variable domain is GAGVSQSPRYKVTKRGQDVALRCDPISGHVSLYWYRQALGQGPEFLTYFNYEAQQDKSGLPNDRFSAERPEGSISTLTIQRTEQRDSAMYRCASSLVADSYNEQFFGPGTRLTVL.

The chain has TRBV10-2 and TRBJ1-2; D is possibly TRBD1 (6 bases). V lost 6 bases, J lost 4 bases, and 12 bases lay in between. CDR3 length: 13 amino acids. The germline V gene has CDR1 WSHSY and CDR2 SAAADI. Here the CDR3 reads CASSYGQIYGYTF. CDR3 DNA: TGCGCCAGCAGCTACGGACAGATCTATGGCTACACCTTC.

The chain combines TRBV27 with TRBJ2-3, with D maybe TRBD2 (5 bases). Per the germline V gene, CDR1 is MNHEY and CDR2 is SMNVEV (reference sequence). V was clipped by 5 bases and J by 1 base, with 13 bases between them. The CDR3 is made up of 15 amino acids. The CDR3 DNA follows: TGTGCCAGCAGTGCCTCACTAGACGGCACAGATACGCAGTATTTT. Its translation: CASSASLDGTDTQYF.

This clone was counted between two and nine times. The DNA of the CDR3 is TGTGCCAGCAGCAAAGGGCCCCTGGAGGCGCGTTCACCCCTCCACTTT. The encoded protein is CASSKGPLEARSPLHF. The chain couples TRBV21-1 to TRBJ1-6. TRBV21-1 is designated a pseudogene. The CDR3 is 16 amino acids.

The chain joins TRBV7-8 to TRBJ2-7; the match to TRBD1 covers 9 bases. J was trimmed by 5 bases and V by 1 base; bases with no gene match: 15. The V gene's germline CDR1 is SGHVS and CDR2 FQNEAQ. The CDR3 covers 18 residues. CDR3 sequence (DNA): TGTGCCAGCAGCTTAGGGGGAGGGACAGGGTGGGAGATCGACGAGCAGTACTTC. Translating gives CASSLGGGTGWEIDEQYF.

This chain links TRBV19 with TRBJ1-1; D is possibly TRBD1 (5 bases). The CDR3 has 15 residues. Trimming cost V 0 bases and J 7 bases, with 15 bases left between them. Germline CDR1 reads LNHDA; CDR2 reads SQIVND (reference sequence). The CDR3 loop is CASSIDGRDFGEAFF. The CDR3 DNA reads as TGTGCCAGTAGTATAGACGGGAGGGACTTTGGTGAAGCTTTCTTT.

This clone has just one count. V usage is TRBV5-1 and J usage is TRBJ2-3; TRBD2 agrees at 8 bases. J was trimmed by 0 bases and V by 0 bases; bases with no gene match: 3. Germline CDR1 is SGHRS and CDR2 is YFSETQ. The CDR3 covers 16 residues. Written as DNA, the CDR3 is TGCGCCAGCAGCTTGGTGGGCGGGGGGAGCACAGATACGCAGTATTTT. It translates to CASSLVGGGSTDTQYF.

V is TRBV5-1 and J is TRBJ1-1; 7 bases line up with TRBD1. Trimming cost V 2 bases and J 6 bases; bases outside gene matches: 13. Germline V lookup: CDR1 SGHRS, CDR2 YFSETQ. CDR3 length: 16 residues. The CDR3 bases are TGCGCCAGCAGCTTAGTGGCAGGGGGTATGTTCGCTGAAGCTTTCTTT. Protein product: CASSLVAGGMFAEAFF.

The chain combines TRBV27 with TRBJ2-1; perhaps TRBD1 as D (6 bases). V lost 3 bases to trimming and J lost 0 bases, with 12 bases between them. The CDR3 totals 16 residues. Germline CDR1 reads MNHEY; CDR2 reads SMNVEV (reference sequence). CDR3 residues: CASSLNQGSSYNEQFF. CDR3 nucleotides: TGTGCCAGCAGTTTGAACCAGGGGAGCTCCTACAATGAGCAGTTCTTC.

V and J are TRBV27 and TRBJ1-1, with 9 bases identical to TRBD1. The V segment lost 5 bases and the J segment 1 base; nucleotides outside the gene matches: 11. Germline V gene lookup returns CDR1 MNHEY and CDR2 SMNVEV (reference sequence). The length of the CDR3 is 17 residues. The CDR3 loop is CASSPIHSDRGNTEAFF. The CDR3 DNA sequence: TGTGCCAGCAGTCCCATCCACTCGGACAGGGGGAACACTGAAGCTTTCTTT.

The chain carries TRBV9 and TRBJ2-3; 8 bases agree with TRBD2. J gave up 3 bases and V 4 bases, and 7 bases lay outside the gene matches. Germline loops: CDR1 SGDLS, CDR2 YYNGEE. The CDR3 is made up of 15 amino acids. CDR3 in DNA: TGTGCCAGCAGCCCGGGAGGGTTTAGGACAGATACGCAGTATTTT. Translation: CASSPGGFRTDTQYF.

There are a few counts of this clone. The chain carries TRBV11-2 and TRBJ2-5; 9 bases fit TRBD2. This CDR3 is built from 16 residues. CDR1 SGHAT and CDR2 FQNNGV come from the germline V gene. The J segment lost 2 bases and the V segment lost 2 bases, leaving 6 bases of the junction unmatched. CDR3 region: CASSLRLAGLQETQYF. CDR3 in DNA: TGTGCCAGCAGCTTACGGCTAGCGGGGTTACAAGAGACCCAGTACTTC.

The chain is built from TRBV7-3 and TRBJ2-6, with TRBD1 matching 11 bases. V shed 7 bases and J 2 bases; nucleotides not matched to a gene: 10. This CDR3 is built from 18 residues. Germline assignment: CDR1 SGHTA and CDR2 FQGTGA. The CDR3 DNA sequence: TGTGCCAGCACCGTCGGCCCGGGACAGGGGGCTGGGGCCAACGTCCTGACTTTC. This gives the protein CASTVGPGQGAGANVLTF.

The rearrangement uses TRBV6-1 and TRBJ1-1, with 10 nucleotides matching TRBD1. Germline CDR1 and CDR2: MNHNS and SASEGT. The V gene end was trimmed by 4 bases and the J gene end by 5 bases; junction bases not matched to a gene: 7. The CDR3 spans 15 residues. The CDR3 region has the DNA TGTGCCAGCAGTGGTGCGACAGGGGGCTGGACTGAAGCTTTCTTT. Translated: CASSGATGGWTEAFF.

This chain joins TRBV7-9 and TRBJ1-5, with D possibly being TRBD1 (5 bases). V lost 5 bases and J lost 1, with 12 bases in between. This CDR3 contains 15 residues. Looked up from germline, CDR1 is SEHNR and CDR2 is FQNEAQ (reference sequence). The CDR3 loop is CASSPPGGSNQPQHF. The CDR3 DNA sequence: TGTGCCAGCAGCCCCCCCGGGGGGAGCAATCAGCCCCAGCATTTT.

CDR3: CASSLFVLGPYYNEQFF. CDR3 sequence (DNA): TGTGCCAGCAGCCTCTTTGTGTTGGGGCCTTATTACAATGAGCAGTTCTTC. The chain uses TRBV5-4 and TRBJ2-1; maybe TRBD1 (5 bases). The V end was cut by 4 bases, the J end by 4 bases, with 21 bases between. The CDR3 runs to 17 residues. Germline V lookup: CDR1 SGHNT, CDR2 YYREEE (reference sequence).

The rearrangement links TRBV15 to TRBJ2-7; D perhaps matches TRBD2 (6 bases). The CDR3 contains 15 residues. The germline V gene has CDR1 LNHNV and CDR2 YYDKDF (reference sequence). Trimming removed 1 base from V and 1 base from J, with 11 bases in between. The CDR3 loop reads CATSRGGTESYEQYF. Here the CDR3 DNA reads TGTGCCACCAGCAGAGGCGGGACCGAATCCTACGAGCAGTACTTC.

This rearrangement joins TRBV2 to TRBJ2-3, with 7 bases lining up with TRBD1. Germline trimming cut 1 base from V and 2 bases from J; bases unmatched to any gene: 6. This CDR3 contains 16 residues. Germline CDR1 and CDR2: SNHLY and FYNNEI. The DNA for the CDR3 is TGTGCCAGCAGTGAAGATGCAGGGGGTGTCACAGATACGCAGTATTTT. This codes for CASSEDAGGVTDTQYF.

This chain links TRBV2 with TRBJ2-5, with a possible D match to TRBD1 (7 bases). The germline CDR1 and CDR2 sequences are SNHLY and FYNNEI. This CDR3 has 14 amino acids. Trimming cost V 4 bases and J 5 bases, with 14 bases left between them. The CDR3 sequence is CASSGQGGSETQYF. The CDR3 DNA follows: TGTGCCAGCAGTGGACAGGGAGGATCGGAGACCCAGTACTTC. Using reference TRBV2 and TRBJ2-5 for the parts outside the CDR3, the full variable domain is EPEVTQTPSHQVTQMGQEVILRCVPISNHLYFYWYRQILGQKVEFLVSFYNNEISEKSEIFDDQFSVERPDGSNFTLKIRSTKLEDSAMYFCASSGQGGSETQYFGPGTRLLVL.

The V and J genes are TRBV4-1 and TRBJ2-1, with 7 positions matching TRBD1. Germline lookup yields CDR1 MGHRA and CDR2 YSYEKL. V shed 4 bases and J 9 bases; nucleotides not matched to a gene: 9. CDR3 size: 14 residues. The DNA of the CDR3 is TGCGCCAGCAGCCGAGAGACAGGGAGCGTTGAGCAGTTCTTC. It specifies CASSRETGSVEQFF.